This TCR beta chain was recorded in a study of blood T cell repertoires in COVID-19. Across the study: In each case, the material was cDNA or gDNA derived from T cells, B-cell-depleted T cells, or PBMCs.

This table comes from immunoSEQ multiplex PCR, and its TCRdb copy is limited to in-frame clones, with some not included. The data hold about 130,000 clones, with about four fifths observed a single time. Unmatched junction bases numbered 11, after V lost 3 bases and J lost 4 bases. Germline V CDR1 and CDR2: LNHDA, SQIVND (reference sequence). The CDR3 is 16 amino acids. This chain uses TRBV19 with TRBJ2-7; 8 positions match TRBD1. The specimen was peripheral blood. The receptor was isolated from a woman aged 25-40 years who had recovered from COVID-19. The CDR3 protein is CASSISSSRGRYEQYF. DNA of the CDR3: TGTGCCAGTAGTATCAGCTCGAGCAGGGGGCGGTACGAGCAGTACTTC.